This T cell receptor beta chain appears in the sequencing data of a study of blood T cell repertoires in COVID-19. At the level of the study: Acute and convalescent COVID-19 samples came from the United States, Italy and Spain. PBMCs, B-cell-depleted T cells, or T cells provided the cDNA or gDNA that made up the material.

This CDR3 region has 15 residues. The germline V and J ends were trimmed by 0 bases and 8 bases, with 19 bases remaining between them. Germline assignment: CDR1 GTSNPN and CDR2 SVGIG (reference sequence). Authors' analysis steps: Cell counts per sample came from amplifying reference gene primers. Here immunoSEQ multiplex PCR was the method, and the copy in TCRdb shows in-frame clones only, minus some. For V, J and clone size, that table is used; D and trimming come from the DNA. The sample lists about 270,000 clones, approximately 86% occurring once. Sequencing was performed on peripheral blood. The V gene is TRBV30, the J gene TRBJ1-2; D not certain. The clonotype was recovered from a middle-aged man with active or convalescent COVID-19. CDR3 loop: CAWSVPPPSRVGYTF. DNA of the CDR3: TGTGCCTGGAGTGTACCCCCCCCAAGCCGGGTGGGCTACACCTTC.